This TCR delta chain emerged from a study of delta chain sequences of gamma delta T cells (TCRdb year 2017). As encoded in the germline V gene, CDR1 is TSWWSYY while CDR2 is QGS. Reading from cysteine to phenylalanine, the CDR3 counts 26 amino acids. The CDR3 DNA has 78 bases and is translated from base 1. Relative to germline, V is missing 1 base and J is missing 0 bases, with 33 bases of the junction outside any gene match. The library was prepared using 5' RACE. These reads were obtained on an Illumina MiSeq. TCRdb reran clone calling on the public reads with CATT; rows sharing one DNA sequence were then combined. This sample comprises 2,000 to 3,000 delta-chain clones, about 5.5% of them detected only once. 45% to 50% of the sample is in the top ten clones. On this clone itself: Its specific antigen is unknown. There are no base qualities to consult, and no much larger clone falls within one base.

The sample taken for sequencing was either unsorted cells or a sorted T cell fraction (not recorded which). The chain was built from TRDV1 and TRDJ1, with TRDD3 matching 9 junction bases. The sequence derives from a human donor in good health. In nucleotide form, the sequence is TGTGCTCTTGGGGAACCAACTTCTCCCACAGTTCGGCCGTACTGGGGGAACCCTCAGTACACCGATAAACTCATCTTT. Translated, it gives CALGEPTSPTVRPYWGNPQYTDKLIF.